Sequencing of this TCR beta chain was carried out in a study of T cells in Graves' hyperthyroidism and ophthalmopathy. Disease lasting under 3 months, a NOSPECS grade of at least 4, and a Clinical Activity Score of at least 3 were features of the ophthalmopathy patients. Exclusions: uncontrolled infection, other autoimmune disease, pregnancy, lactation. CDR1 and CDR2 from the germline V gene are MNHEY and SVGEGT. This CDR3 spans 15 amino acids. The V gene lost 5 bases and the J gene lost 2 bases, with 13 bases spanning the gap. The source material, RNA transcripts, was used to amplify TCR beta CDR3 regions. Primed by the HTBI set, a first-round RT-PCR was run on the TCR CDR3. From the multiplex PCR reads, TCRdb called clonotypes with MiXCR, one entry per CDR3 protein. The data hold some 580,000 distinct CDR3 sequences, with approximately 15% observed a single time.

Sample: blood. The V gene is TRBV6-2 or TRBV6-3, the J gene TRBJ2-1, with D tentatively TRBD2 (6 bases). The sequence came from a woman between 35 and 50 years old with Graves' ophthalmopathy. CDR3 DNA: TGTGCCAGCAGTCCCCGGGACTCCGCCTACAATGAGCAGTTCTTC. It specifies CASSPRDSAYNEQFF.